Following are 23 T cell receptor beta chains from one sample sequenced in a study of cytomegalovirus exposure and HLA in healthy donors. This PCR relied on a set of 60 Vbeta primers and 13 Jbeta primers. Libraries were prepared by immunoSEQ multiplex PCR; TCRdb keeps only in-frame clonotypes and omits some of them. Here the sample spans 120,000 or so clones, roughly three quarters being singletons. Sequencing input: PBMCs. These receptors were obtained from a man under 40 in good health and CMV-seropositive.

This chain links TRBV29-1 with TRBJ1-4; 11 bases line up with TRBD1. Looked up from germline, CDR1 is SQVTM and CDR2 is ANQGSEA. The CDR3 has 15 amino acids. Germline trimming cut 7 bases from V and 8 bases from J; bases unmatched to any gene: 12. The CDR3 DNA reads TGCAGCGCTGGGAGGACAGGGGGCGCGGTGGAAAAACTGTTTTTT. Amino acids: CSAGRTGGAVEKLFF.

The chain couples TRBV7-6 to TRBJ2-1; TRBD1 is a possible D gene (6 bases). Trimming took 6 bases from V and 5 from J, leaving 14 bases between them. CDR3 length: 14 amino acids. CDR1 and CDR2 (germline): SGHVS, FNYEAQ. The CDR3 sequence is CASSRNPGDNEQFF. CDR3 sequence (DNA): TGTGCCAGCAGTCGCAACCCAGGGGACAATGAGCAGTTCTTC. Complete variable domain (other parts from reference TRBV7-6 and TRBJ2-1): GAGVSQSPRYKVTKRGQDVALRCDPISGHVSLYWYRQALGQGPEFLTYFNYEAQQDKSGLPNDRFSAERPEGSISTLTIQRTEQRDSAMYRCASSRNPGDNEQFFGPGTRLTVL.

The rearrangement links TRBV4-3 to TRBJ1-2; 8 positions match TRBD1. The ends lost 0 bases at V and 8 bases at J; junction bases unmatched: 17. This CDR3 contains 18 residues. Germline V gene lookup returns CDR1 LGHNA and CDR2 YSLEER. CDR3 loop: CASSQDLIGQGLSVGYTF. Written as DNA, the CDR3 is TGCGCCAGCAGCCAAGATCTTATAGGACAGGGACTAAGCGTGGGCTACACCTTC.

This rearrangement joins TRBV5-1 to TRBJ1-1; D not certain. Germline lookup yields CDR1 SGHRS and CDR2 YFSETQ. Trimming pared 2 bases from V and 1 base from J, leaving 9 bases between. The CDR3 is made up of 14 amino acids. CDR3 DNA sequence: TGCGCCAGCAGCTTCATAGCGGGGAACACTGAAGCTTTCTTT. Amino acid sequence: CASSFIAGNTEAFF.

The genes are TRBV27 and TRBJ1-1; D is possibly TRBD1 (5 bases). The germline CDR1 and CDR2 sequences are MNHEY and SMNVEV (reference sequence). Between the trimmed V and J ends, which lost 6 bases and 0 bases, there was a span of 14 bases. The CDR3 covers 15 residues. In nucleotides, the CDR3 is TGTGCCAGCAGATTGGGCGACAGTCTGAACACTGAAGCTTTCTTT. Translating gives CASRLGDSLNTEAFF.

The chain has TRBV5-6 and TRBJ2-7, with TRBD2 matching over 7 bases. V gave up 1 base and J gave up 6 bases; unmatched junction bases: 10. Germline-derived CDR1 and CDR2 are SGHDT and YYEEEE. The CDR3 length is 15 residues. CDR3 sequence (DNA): TGTGCCAGCAGCTTGTCGCGGGGGTTGGATCTCGAGCAGTACTTC. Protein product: CASSLSRGLDLEQYF.

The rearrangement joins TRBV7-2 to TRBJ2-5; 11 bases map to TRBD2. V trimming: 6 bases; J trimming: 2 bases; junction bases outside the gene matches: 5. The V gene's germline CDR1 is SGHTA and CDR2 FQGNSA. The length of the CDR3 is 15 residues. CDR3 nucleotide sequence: TGTGCCAGCAGTTCCACTAGCGGGAGTCAAGAGACCCAGTACTTC. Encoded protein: CASSSTSGSQETQYF.

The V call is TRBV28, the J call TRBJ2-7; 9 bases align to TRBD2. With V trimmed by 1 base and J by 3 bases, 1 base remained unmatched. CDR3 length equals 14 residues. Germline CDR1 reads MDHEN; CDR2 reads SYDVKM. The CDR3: CASSLSLAGYEQYF. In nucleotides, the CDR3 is TGTGCCAGCAGTTTATCACTAGCGGGCTACGAGCAGTACTTC.

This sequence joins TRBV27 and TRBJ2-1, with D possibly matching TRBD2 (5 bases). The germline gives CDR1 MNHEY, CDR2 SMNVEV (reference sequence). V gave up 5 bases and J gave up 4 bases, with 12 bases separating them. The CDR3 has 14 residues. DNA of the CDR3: TGTGCCAGCAGTACTAGAACGGAGTACAATGAGCAGTTCTTC. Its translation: CASSTRTEYNEQFF.

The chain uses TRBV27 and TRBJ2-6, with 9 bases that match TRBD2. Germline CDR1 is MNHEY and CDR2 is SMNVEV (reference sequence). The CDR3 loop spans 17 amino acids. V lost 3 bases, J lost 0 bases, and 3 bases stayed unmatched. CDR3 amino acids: CASSLGGRASGANVLTF. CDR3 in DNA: TGTGCCAGCAGTTTGGGCGGGAGGGCCTCTGGGGCCAACGTCCTGACTTTC.

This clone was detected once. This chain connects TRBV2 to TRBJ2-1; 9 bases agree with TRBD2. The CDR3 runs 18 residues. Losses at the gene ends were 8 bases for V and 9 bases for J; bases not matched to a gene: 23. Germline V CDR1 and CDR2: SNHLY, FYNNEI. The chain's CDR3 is CASGGGEREARGGREQFF. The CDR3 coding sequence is TGTGCCAGCGGGGGAGGCGAGCGGGAGGCACGCGGGGGGCGTGAGCAGTTCTTC.

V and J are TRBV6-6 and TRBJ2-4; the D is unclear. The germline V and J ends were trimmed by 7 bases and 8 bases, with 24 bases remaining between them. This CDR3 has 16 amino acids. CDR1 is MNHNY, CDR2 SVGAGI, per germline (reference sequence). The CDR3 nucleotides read TGTGCCAGCACCTCAACCGGGTTGGCTTATTCGGACATTCAGTACTTC. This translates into CASTSTGLAYSDIQYF.

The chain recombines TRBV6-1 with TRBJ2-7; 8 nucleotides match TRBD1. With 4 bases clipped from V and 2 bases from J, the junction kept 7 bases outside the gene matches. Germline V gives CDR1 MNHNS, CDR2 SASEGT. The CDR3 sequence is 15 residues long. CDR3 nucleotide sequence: TGTGCCAGCAGTGTTCCCCGGGACAGGACCTACGAGCAGTACTTC. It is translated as CASSVPRDRTYEQYF.

Here the CDR3 reads CASSPPEGTGAYEQYF. DNA for the CDR3: TGTGCCAGCAGCCCCCCCGAGGGGACAGGGGCCTACGAGCAGTACTTC. V and J are TRBV7-9 and TRBJ2-7, with 10 bases fitting TRBD1. V shed 5 bases and J 2 bases; nucleotides not matched to a gene: 9. CDR1 and CDR2 from the germline V gene are SEHNR and FQNEAQ (reference sequence). CDR3 length: 16 residues.

The CDR3 sequence: CASSENVGTGLFF. Here the CDR3 DNA reads TGTGCCAGCAGTGAAAATGTTGGGACAGGACTGTTCTTC. This chain joins TRBV6-1 and TRBJ2-1; 8 positions agree with TRBD1. Per germline, CDR1 MNHNS and CDR2 SASEGT. V dropped 2 bases and J dropped 15; count of bases not matched to a gene: 9. The length of the CDR3 is 13 residues.

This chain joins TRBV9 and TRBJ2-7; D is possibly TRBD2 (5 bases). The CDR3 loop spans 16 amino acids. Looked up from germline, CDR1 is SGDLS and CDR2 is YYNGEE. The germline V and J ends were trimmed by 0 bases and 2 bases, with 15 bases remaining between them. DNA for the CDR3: TGTGCCAGCAGCGTAGATGGCGGGCGCTCAGCCTACGAGCAGTACTTC. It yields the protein CASSVDGGRSAYEQYF.

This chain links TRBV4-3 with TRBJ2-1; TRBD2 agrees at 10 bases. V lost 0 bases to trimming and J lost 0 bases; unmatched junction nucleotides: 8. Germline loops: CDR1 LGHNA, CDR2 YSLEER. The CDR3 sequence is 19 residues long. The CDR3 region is CASSQDLTSGISSYNEQFF. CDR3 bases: TGCGCCAGCAGCCAAGATCTAACTAGCGGGATCAGCTCCTACAATGAGCAGTTCTTC.

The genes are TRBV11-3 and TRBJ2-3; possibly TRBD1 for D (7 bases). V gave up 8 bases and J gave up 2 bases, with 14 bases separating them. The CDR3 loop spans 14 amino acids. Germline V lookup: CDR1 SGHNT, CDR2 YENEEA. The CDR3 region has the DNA TGTGCCAGCGGCCAGGGGGGAACCACAGATACGCAGTATTTT. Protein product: CASGQGGTTDTQYF.

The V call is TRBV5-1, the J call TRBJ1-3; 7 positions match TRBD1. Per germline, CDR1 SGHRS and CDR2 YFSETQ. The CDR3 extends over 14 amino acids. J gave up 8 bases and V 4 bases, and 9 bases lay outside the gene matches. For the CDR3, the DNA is TGCGCCAGCAGCCCCGGGACAGTACTAGACACCATATATTTT. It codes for CASSPGTVLDTIYF.

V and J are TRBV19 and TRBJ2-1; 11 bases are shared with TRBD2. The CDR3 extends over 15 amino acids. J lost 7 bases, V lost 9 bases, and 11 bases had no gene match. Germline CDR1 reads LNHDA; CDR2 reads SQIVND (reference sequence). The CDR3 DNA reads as TGTGCCAGCCTATACGTAGCGGGAGGGCGGAATGAGCAGTTCTTC. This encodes CASLYVAGGRNEQFF. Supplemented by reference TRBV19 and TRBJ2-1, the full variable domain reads DGGITQSPKYLFRKEGQNVTLSCEQNLNHDAMYWYRQDPGQGLRLIYYSQIVNDFQKGDIAEGYSVSREKKESFPLTVTSAQKNPTAFYLCASLYVAGGRNEQFFGPGTRLTVL.

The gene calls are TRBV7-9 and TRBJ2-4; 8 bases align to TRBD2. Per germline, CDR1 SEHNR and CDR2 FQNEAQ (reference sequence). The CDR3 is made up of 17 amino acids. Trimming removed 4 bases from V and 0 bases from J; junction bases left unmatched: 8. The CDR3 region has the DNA TGTGCCAGCAGCTACTCCCCGGGGGGGAAAGCCAAAAACATTCAGTACTTC. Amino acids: CASSYSPGGKAKNIQYF. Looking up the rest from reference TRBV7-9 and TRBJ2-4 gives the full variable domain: DTGVSQNPRHKITKRGQNVTFRCDPISEHNRLYWYRQTLGQGPEFLTYFQNEAQLEKSRLLSDRFSAERPKGSFSTLEIQRTEQGDSAMYLCASSYSPGGKAKNIQYFGAGTRLSVL.

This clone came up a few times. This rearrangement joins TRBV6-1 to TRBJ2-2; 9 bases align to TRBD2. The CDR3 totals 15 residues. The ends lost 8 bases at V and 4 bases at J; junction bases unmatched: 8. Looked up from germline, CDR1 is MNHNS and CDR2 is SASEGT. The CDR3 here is CASALAGAGTGELFF. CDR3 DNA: TGTGCCAGCGCCTTAGCGGGAGCGGGCACCGGGGAGCTGTTTTTT.

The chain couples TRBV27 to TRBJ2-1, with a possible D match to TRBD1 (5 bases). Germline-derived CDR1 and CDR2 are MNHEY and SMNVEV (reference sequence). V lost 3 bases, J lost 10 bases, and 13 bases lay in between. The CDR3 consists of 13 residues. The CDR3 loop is CASSLLRAHEQFF. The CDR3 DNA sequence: TGTGCCAGCAGTTTGCTCAGGGCCCACGAGCAGTTCTTC.